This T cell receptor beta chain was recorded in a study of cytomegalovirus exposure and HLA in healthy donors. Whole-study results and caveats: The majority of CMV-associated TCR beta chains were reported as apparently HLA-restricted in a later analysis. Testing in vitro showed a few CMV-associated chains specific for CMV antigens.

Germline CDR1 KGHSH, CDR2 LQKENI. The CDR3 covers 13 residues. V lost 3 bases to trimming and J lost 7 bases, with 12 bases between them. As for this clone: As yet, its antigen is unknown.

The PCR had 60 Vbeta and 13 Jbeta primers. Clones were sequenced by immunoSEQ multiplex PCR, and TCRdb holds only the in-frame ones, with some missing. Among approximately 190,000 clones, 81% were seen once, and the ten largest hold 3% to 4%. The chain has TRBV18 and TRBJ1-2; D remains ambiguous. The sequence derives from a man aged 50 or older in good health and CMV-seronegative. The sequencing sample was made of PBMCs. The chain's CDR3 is CASSPGKGVGYTF. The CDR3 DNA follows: TGTGCCAGCTCACCCGGGAAAGGAGTTGGCTACACCTTC.